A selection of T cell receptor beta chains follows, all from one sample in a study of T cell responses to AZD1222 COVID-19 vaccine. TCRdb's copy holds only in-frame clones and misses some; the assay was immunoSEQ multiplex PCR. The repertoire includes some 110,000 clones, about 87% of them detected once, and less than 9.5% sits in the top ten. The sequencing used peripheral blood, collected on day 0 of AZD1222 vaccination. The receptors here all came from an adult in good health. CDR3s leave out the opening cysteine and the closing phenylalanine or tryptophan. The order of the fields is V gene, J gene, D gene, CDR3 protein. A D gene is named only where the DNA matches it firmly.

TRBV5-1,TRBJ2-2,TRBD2,ASSETLAGVTGELF
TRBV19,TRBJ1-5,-,ASSILEHSNQPQH
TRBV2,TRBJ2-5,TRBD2,ASSEWTSQETQY
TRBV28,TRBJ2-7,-,ASSVRNSYEQY
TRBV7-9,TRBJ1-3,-,ASSAPERSGNTIY
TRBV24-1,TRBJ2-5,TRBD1,ATSEPRQGQETQY
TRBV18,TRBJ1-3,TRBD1,ASSLTGGAQNTIY
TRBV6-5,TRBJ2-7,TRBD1,ASSWGQGTYEQY
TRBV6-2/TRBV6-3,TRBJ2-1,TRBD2,ASSLLAGGYNEQF
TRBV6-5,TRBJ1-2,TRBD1,ASSKPPGQGNGYT
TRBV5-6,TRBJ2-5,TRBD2,ASRDGLADIQVTQY
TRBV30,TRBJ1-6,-,AFIKTGVYSPLH
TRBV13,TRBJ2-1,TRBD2,ASSLGTSGSSEQF
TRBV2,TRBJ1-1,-,ASSDKGQGEAF
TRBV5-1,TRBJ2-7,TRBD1,ASSVGYRGSLTYEQY
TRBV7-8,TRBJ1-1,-,ASSLGWGDAEAF
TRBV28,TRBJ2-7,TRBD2,ASSPSLAGYYEQY
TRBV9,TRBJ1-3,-,ASSVDRSRNTIY
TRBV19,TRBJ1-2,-,ASSMERVNYGYT